What follows describes a single TCR beta chain. TCRdb reprocessed the RT-PCR reads via MiXCR and lists one record per CDR3 protein. The table records about 680,000 distinct CDR3 sequences, 12% to 15% of them present only once. This CDR3 has 16 residues. V lost 3 bases, J lost 6 bases, and 12 bases stayed unmatched. The material sequenced was memory CD4+ T cells from blood. The J gene is TRBJ1-2, the V gene TRBV12-3 or TRBV12-4; 8 positions agree with TRBD1. This TCR was sampled from a female donor in good health, serving as a healthy control. In DNA, the CDR3 is TGTGCCAGCAGTTTCGCCGGGACAGGAGAATTTGATGGCTACACCTTC. Protein: CASSFAGTGEFDGYTF.